This is a list of T cell receptor beta chains from one sample in a study of control samples from healthy donors and cancer patients. Only in-frame clones appear in the TCRdb table, and some are missing; sequencing was by immunoSEQ multiplex PCR. The data contain fewer than 130,000 clones, around 89% of them seen just once; the ten biggest clones take up less than 4%. The sequenced sample was PBMCs. Receptors were obtained from a woman aged 55-70 years with lung cancer. The CDR3 runs from the conserved cysteine through the conserved F or W. The D gene is left open where the match is weak. Clone size, where shown, is once, few, many, or a class for clones that have expanded.

.	TRBV7-6	TRBJ1-4	.	CASSPGSNGEKLFF	TGTGCCAGCAGTCCCGGATCGAATGGTGAAAAACTGTTTTTT
.	TRBV9	TRBJ1-5	.	CASSVTGDSNQPQHF	TGTGCCAGCAGCGTCACGGGAGACAGCAATCAGCCCCAGCATTTT
.	TRBV24-1	TRBJ1-4	TRBD1	CATCTGGATNEKLFF	TGTGCCACCTGTACAGGGGGGGCAACTAATGAAAAACTGTTTTTT
.	TRBV11-3	TRBJ2-7	.	CAPPTRGNSYEQYF	TGTGCCCCTCCTACCCGGGGGAACTCCTACGAGCAGTACTTC
.	TRBV5-8	TRBJ1-1	.	CASSLGRVAEAFF	TGTGCCAGCAGCTTAGGCAGGGTCGCTGAAGCTTTCTTT
.	TRBV4-3	TRBJ1-1	.	CASSQDTGRRGEAFF	TGCGCCAGCAGCCAAGATACCGGGAGGCGTGGGGAAGCTTTCTTT
.	TRBV19	TRBJ1-4	TRBD1	CASSPPPGQGGGKLFF	TGTGCCAGTAGTCCCCCCCCCGGACAGGGAGGGGGAAAACTGTTTTTT
once	TRBV2	TRBJ1-2	.	CASSLSADNYGYTF	TGTGCCAGCAGTCTCTCCGCGGATAACTATGGCTACACCTTC
.	TRBV25-1	TRBJ1-3	.	CASSEGGVGNTIYF	TGTGCCAGCAGTGAAGGGGGGGTAGGAAACACCATATATTTT
once	TRBV15	TRBJ2-5	.	CATSPPGRLQETQYF	TGTGCCACCAGCCCCCCCGGGCGTTTACAAGAGACCCAGTACTTC
.	TRBV3-1/TRBV3-2	TRBJ2-2	TRBD2	CASSQAGQSNTGELFF	TGTGCCAGCAGTCAAGCGGGGCAGTCGAACACCGGGGAGCTGTTTTTT
.	TRBV9	TRBJ2-1	.	CASSVGLGNEQFF	TGTGCCAGCAGCGTAGGGCTCGGTAATGAGCAGTTCTTC
.	TRBV5-8	TRBJ1-6	TRBD1	CASSPGTANSPLHF	TGTGCCAGCAGCCCCGGGACAGCGAATTCACCCCTCCACTTT
.	TRBV7-8	TRBJ1-5	.	CASSLAGGDQPQHF	TGTGCCAGCAGCTTAGCAGGGGGTGATCAGCCCCAGCATTTT
.	TRBV19	TRBJ1-2	.	CASSIDSFYGYTF	TGTGCCAGTAGTATAGACAGTTTCTATGGCTACACCTTC
.	TRBV4-2	TRBJ1-1	.	CASSQIEKGEDTEAFF	TGTGCCAGCAGCCAAATAGAAAAGGGAGAAGACACTGAAGCTTTCTTT
many	TRBV12-3/TRBV12-4	TRBJ1-5	.	CASSLGVRPQHF	TGTGCCAGCAGTTTGGGGGTAAGGCCCCAGCATTTT
.	TRBV5-6	TRBJ1-5	TRBD1	CASSWRGTGLSNQPQHF	TGTGCCAGCAGCTGGCGGGGGACAGGGTTAAGCAATCAGCCCCAGCATTTT
.	TRBV5-4	TRBJ1-4	.	CASSFEMNEKLFF	TGTGCCAGCAGCTTTGAAATGAATGAAAAACTGTTTTTT
.	TRBV6-5	TRBJ1-1	.	CASSTGGYTEAFF	TGTGCCAGCAGCACGGGGGGTTACACTGAAGCTTTCTTT
.	TRBV2	TRBJ2-7	.	CASIGGYEQYF	TGTGCCAGCATCGGCGGCTACGAGCAGTACTTC
few	TRBV19	TRBJ1-2	.	CASSIGVGNYGYTF	TGTGCCAGTAGTATAGGGGTAGGGAACTATGGCTACACCTTC
few	TRBV12-3/TRBV12-4	TRBJ2-7	.	CASSYRSYEQYF	TGTGCCAGCAGTTACAGATCCTACGAGCAGTACTTC
.	TRBV29-1	TRBJ1-2	.	CSVARMSNYGYTF	TGCAGCGTGGCTCGGATGTCTAACTATGGCTACACCTTC
.	TRBV11-3	TRBJ1-1	.	CASSFVGREAFF	TGTGCCAGCAGCTTCGTTGGGAGGGAGGCTTTCTTT
.	TRBV6-5	TRBJ2-1	TRBD2	CASRRGGKQFF	TGTGCCAGCAGGCGGGGGGGGAAGCAGTTCTTC
.	TRBV9	TRBJ2-1	TRBD2	CASSGLAGVNNEQFF	TGTGCCAGCAGCGGACTAGCGGGAGTTAATAATGAGCAGTTCTTC